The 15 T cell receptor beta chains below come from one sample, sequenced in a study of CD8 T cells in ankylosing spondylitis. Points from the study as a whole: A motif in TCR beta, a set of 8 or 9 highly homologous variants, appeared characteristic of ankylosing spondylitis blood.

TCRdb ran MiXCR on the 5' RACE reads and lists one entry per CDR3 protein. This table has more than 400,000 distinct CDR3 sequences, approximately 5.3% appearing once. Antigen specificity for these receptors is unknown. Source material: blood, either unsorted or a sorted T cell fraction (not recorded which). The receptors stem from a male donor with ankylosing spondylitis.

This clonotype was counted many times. The chain's CDR3 is CASCLGSTDTQYF. The CDR3 coding sequence is TGCGCCAGCTGCCTGGGAAGCACAGATACGCAGTATTTT. This rearrangement joins TRBV5-1 to TRBJ2-3; D gene unclear. Per the germline V gene, CDR1 is SGHRS and CDR2 is YFSETQ. The CDR3 sequence is 13 residues long. V lost 7 bases to trimming and J lost 0 bases, with 9 bases between them.

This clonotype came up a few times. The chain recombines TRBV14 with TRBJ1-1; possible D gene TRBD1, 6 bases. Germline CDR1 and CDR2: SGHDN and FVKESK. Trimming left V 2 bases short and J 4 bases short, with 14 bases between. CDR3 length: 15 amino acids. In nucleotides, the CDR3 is TGTGCCAGCAGCCAAAATGGGGGGCGTCTCACTGAAGCTTTCTTT. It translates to CASSQNGGRLTEAFF.

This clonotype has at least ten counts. The CDR3 reads CASSSYSGTGKYNQPQHF. DNA of the CDR3: TGTGCCAGCAGTTCCTACTCCGGGACAGGGAAATACAATCAGCCCCAGCATTTT. V gene TRBV11-1 combines with J gene TRBJ1-5, with TRBD1 identical over 9 bases. The CDR3 has 18 amino acids. Germline V lookup: CDR1 SGHAT, CDR2 FQDESV (reference sequence). Unmatched junction bases numbered 15, after V lost 6 bases and J lost 3 bases.

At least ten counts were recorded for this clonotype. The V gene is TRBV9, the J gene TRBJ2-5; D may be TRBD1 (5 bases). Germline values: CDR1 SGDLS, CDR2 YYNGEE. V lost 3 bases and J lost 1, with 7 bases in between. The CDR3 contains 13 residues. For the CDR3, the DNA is TGTGCCAGCAGCGAGGACATCCAAGAGACCCAGTACTTC. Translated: CASSEDIQETQYF.

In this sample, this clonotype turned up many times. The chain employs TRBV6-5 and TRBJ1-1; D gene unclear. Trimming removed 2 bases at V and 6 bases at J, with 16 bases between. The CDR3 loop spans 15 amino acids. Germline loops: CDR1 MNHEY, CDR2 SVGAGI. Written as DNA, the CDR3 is TGTGCCAGCAGTTACGCCCCGGGAGGGTACGCTGAAGCTTTCTTT. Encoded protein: CASSYAPGGYAEAFF.

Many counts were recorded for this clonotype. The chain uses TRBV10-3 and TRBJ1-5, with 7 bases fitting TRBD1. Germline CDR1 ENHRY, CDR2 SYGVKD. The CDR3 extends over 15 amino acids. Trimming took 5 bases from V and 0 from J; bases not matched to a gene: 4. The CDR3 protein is CAISRQGLSNQPQHF. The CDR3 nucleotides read TGTGCCATCAGTAGACAGGGCCTTAGCAATCAGCCCCAGCATTTT.

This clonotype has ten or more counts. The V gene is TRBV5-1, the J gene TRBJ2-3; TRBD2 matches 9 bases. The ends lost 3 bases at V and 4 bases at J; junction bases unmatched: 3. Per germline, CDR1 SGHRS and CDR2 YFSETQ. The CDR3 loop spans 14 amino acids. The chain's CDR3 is CASSYSGSSDTQYF. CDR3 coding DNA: TGCGCCAGCAGCTATAGCGGGAGTTCAGATACGCAGTATTTT.

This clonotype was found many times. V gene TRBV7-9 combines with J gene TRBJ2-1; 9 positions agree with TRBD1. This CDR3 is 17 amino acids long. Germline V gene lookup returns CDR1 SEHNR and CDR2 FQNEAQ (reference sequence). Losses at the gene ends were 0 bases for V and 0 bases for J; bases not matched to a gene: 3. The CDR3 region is CASSLASGQGSYNEQFF. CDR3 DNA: TGTGCCAGCAGCTTAGCGTCGGGACAGGGCTCCTACAATGAGCAGTTCTTC.

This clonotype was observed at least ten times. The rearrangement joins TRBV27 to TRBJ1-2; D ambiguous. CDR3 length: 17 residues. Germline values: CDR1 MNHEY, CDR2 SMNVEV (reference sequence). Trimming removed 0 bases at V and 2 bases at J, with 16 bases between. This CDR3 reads CASSLSSARKRNYGYTF. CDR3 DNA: TGTGCCAGCAGTTTATCGAGTGCGCGGAAGAGGAACTATGGCTACACCTTC.

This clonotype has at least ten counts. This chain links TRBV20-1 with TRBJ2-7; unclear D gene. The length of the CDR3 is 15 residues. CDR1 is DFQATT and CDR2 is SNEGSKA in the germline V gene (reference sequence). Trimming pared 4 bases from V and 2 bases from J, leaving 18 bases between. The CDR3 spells CSATPAIRATYEQYF. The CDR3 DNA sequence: TGCAGTGCTACTCCAGCGATCAGAGCGACCTACGAGCAGTACTTC.

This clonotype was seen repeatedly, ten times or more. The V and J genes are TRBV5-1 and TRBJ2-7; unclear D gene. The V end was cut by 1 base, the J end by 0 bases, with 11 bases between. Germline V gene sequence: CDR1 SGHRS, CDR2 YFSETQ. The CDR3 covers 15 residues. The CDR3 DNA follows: TGCGCCAGCAGCTTGCTTCACGGGTTCTCCTACGAGCAGTACTTC. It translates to CASSLLHGFSYEQYF.

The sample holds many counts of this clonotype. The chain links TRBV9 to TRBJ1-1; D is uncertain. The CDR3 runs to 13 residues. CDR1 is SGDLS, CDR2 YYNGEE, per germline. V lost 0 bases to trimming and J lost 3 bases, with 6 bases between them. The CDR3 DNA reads TGTGCCAGCAGCGTAGGGGTTGACACTGAAGCTTTCTTT. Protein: CASSVGVDTEAFF.

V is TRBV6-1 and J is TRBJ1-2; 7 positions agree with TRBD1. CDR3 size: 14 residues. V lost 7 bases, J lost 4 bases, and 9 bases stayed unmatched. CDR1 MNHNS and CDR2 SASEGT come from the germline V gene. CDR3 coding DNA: TGTGCCAGCAACTCCGGGGGACAGTTCTATGGCTACACCTTC. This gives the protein CASNSGGQFYGYTF.

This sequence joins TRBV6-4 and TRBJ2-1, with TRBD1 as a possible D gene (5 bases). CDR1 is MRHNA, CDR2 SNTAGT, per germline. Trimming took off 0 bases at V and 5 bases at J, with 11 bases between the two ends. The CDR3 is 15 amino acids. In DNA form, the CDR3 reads TGTGCCAGCAGTGACTCCGCAGGGTTTCACAATGAGCAGTTCTTC. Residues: CASSDSAGFHNEQFF.

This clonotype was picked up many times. The CDR3 coding sequence is TGCGCCAGCAGCCTTCGAAGCCAGGGGGCATTGGGTGGCTATGGCTACACCTTC. Its protein is CASSLRSQGALGGYGYTF. The chain is built from TRBV4-1 and TRBJ1-2; TRBD1 aligns across 8 bases. With 4 bases clipped from V and 4 bases from J, the junction kept 17 bases outside the gene matches. Germline lookup yields CDR1 MGHRA and CDR2 YSYEKL. The CDR3 runs to 18 residues.